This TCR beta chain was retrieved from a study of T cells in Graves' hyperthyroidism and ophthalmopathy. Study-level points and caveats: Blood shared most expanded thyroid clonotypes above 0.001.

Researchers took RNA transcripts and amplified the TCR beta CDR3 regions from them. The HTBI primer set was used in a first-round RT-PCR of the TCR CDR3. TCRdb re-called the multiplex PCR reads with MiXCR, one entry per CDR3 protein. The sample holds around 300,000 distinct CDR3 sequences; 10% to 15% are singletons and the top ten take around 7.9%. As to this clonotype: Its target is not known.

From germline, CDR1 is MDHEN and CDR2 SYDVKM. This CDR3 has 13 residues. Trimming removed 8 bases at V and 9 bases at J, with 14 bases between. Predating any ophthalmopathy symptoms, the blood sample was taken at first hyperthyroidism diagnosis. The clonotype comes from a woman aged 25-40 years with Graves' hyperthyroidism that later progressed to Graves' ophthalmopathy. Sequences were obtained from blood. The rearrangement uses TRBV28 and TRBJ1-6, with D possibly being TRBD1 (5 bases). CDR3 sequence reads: CASGLLGGSPLHF. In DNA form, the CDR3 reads TGTGCCAGCGGGCTGCTCGGGGGTTCACCCCTCCACTTT.